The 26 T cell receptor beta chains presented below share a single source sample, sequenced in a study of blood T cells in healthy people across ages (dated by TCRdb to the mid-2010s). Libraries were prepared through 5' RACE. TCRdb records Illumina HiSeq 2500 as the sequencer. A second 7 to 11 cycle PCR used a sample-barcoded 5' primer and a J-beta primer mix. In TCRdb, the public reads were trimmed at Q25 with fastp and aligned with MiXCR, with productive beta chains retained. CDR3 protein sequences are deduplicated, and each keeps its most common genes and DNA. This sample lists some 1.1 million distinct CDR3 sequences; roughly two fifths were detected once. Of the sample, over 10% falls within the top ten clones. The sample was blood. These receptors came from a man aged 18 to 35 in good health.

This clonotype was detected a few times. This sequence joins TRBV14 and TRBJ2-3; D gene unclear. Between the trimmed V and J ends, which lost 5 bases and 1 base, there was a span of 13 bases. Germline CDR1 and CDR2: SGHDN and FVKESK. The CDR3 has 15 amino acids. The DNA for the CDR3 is TGTGCCAGCAGCGATGGGGTTTCTGGCACAGATACGCAGTATTTT. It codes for CASSDGVSGTDTQYF.

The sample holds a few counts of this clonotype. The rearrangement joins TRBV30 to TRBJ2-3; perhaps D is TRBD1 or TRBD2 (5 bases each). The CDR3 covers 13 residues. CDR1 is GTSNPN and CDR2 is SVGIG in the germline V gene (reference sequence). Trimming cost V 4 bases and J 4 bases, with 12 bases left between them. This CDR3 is CAWKRGEADTQYF. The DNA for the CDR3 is TGTGCCTGGAAGAGGGGTGAGGCAGATACGCAGTATTTT.

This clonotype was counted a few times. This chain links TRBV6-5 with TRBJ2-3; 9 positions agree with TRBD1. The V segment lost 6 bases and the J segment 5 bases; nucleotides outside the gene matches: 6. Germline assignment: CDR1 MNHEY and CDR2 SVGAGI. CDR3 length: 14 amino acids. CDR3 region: CASSAGTGIDTQYF. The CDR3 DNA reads TGTGCCAGCAGCGCCGGGACAGGGATAGATACGCAGTATTTT.

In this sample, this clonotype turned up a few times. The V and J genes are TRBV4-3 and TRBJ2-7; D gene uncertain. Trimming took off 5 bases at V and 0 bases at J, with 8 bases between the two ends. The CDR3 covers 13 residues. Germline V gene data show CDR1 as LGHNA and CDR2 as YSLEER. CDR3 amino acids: CASSNDRSYEQYF. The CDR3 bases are TGCGCCAGCAGCAACGATCGCTCCTACGAGCAGTACTTC.

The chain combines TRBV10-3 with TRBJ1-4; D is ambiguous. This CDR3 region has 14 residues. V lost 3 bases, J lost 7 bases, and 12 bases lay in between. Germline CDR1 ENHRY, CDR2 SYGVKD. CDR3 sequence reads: CAISERILGEKLFF. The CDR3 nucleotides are TGTGCCATCAGTGAACGGATATTGGGTGAAAAACTGTTTTTT.

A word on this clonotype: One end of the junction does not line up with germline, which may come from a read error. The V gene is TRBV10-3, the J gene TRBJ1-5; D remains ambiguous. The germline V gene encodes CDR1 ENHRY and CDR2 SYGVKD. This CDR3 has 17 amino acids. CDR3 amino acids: CAVSDRVGGSSNQPQHF. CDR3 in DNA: TGTGCCGTCAGTGATCGTGTGGGCGGTTCTAGCAATCAGCCCCAGCATTTT.

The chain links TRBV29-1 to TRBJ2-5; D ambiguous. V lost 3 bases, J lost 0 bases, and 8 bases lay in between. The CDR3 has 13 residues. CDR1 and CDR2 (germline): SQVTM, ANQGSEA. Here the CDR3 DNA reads TGCAGCGTTGATTTTCGGGACCAAGAGACCCAGTACTTC. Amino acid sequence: CSVDFRDQETQYF.

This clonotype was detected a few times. DNA of the CDR3: TGTGCCAGCAGCTTACAGACAGGGGCCCAAATTTTGGCCCTCCACTTT. Translated: CASSLQTGAQILALHF. The chain joins TRBV7-8 to TRBJ1-6; TRBD1 matches at 8 bases. CDR3 length equals 16 residues. CDR1 and CDR2 (germline): SGHVS, FQNEAQ. J was trimmed by 14 bases and V by 2 bases; bases with no gene match: 14.

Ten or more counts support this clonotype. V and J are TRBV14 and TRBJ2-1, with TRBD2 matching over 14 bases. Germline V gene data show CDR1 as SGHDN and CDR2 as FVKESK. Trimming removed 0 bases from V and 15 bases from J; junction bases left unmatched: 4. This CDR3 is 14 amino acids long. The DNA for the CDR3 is TGTGCCAGCAGCCAAGATCGGACTAGCGGGGGGCGGTTCTTC. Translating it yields CASSQDRTSGGRFF.

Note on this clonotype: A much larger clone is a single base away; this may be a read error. This CDR3 reads CASSERGKLGYTF. The CDR3 DNA reads as TGTGCCAGCAGTGAGAGAGGGAAATTGGGCTACACCTTC. The rearrangement uses TRBV25-1 and TRBJ1-2; D is unresolved. This CDR3 is built from 13 residues. The V end was cut by 3 bases, the J end by 8 bases, with 13 bases between. Per germline, CDR1 MGHDK and CDR2 SYGVNS.

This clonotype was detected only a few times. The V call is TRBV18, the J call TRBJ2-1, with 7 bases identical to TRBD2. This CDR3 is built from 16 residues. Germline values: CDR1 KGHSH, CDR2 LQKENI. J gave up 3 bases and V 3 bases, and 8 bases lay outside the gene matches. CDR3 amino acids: CASSPELGGGYNEQFF. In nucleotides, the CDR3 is TGTGCCAGCTCACCGGAGTTGGGGGGGGGCTACAATGAGCAGTTCTTC.

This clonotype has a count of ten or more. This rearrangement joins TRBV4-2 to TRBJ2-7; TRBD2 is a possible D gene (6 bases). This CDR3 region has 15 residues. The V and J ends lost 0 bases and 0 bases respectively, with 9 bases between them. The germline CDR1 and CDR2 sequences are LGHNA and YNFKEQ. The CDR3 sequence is CASSQEGGPSYEQYF. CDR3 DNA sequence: TGTGCCAGCAGCCAAGAGGGGGGACCCTCCTACGAGCAGTACTTC.

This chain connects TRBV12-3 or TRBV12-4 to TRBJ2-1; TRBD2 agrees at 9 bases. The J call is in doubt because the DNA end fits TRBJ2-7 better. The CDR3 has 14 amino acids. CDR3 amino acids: CASSWAGGRNEQYF. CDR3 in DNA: TGTGCCAGCAGTTGGGCGGGGGGGCGCAATGAGCAGTACTTC.

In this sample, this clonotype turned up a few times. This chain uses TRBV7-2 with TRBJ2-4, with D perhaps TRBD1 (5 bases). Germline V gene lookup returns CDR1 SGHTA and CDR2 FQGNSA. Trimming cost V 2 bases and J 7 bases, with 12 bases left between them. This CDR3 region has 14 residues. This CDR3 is CASSLSLGRNIQYF. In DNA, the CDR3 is TGTGCCAGCAGCTTATCGCTGGGGCGCAACATTCAGTACTTC. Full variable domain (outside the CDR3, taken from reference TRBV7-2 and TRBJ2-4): GAGVSQSPSNKVTEKGKDVELRCDPISGHTALYWYRQSLGQGLEFLIYFQGNSAPDKSGLPSDRFSAERTGGSVSTLTIQRTQQEDSAVYLCASSLSLGRNIQYFGAGTRLSVL.

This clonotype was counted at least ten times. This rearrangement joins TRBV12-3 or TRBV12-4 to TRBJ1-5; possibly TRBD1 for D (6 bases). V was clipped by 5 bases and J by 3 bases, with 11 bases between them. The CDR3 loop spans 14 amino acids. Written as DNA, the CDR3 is TGTGCCAGCAGTCCTACAGGGTTCAATCAGCCCCAGCATTTT. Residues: CASSPTGFNQPQHF.

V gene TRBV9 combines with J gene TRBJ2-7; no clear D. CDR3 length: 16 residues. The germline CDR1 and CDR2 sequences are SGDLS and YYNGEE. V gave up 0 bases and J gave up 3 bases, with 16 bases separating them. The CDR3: CASSVGPGGSIYEQYF. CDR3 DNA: TGTGCCAGCAGCGTAGGGCCAGGCGGATCAATCTACGAGCAGTACTTC. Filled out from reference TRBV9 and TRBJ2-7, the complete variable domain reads DSGVTQTPKHLITATGQRVTLRCSPRSGDLSVYWYQQSLDQGLQFLIQYYNGEERAKGNILERFSAQQFPDLHSELNLSSLELGDSALYFCASSVGPGGSIYEQYFGPGTRLTVT.

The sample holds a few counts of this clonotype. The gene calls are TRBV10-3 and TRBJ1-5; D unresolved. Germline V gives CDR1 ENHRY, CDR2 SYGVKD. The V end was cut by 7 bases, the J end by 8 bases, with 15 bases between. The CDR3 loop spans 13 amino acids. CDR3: CAINDQEREPQHF. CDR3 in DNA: TGTGCCATCAATGACCAGGAAAGGGAGCCCCAGCATTTT.

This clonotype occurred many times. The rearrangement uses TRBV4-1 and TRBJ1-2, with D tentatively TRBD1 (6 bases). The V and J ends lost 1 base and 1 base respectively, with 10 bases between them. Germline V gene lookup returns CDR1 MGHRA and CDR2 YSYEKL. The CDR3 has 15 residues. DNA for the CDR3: TGCGCCAGCAGCCAAGGGCACAGGGTTAACTATGGCTACACCTTC. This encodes CASSQGHRVNYGYTF.

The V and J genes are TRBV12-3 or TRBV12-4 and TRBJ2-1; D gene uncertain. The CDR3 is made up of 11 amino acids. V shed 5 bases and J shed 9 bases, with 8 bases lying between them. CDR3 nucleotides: TGTGCCAGCAGTGTTAGAAGTGAGCAGTTCTTC. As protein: CASSVRSEQFF.

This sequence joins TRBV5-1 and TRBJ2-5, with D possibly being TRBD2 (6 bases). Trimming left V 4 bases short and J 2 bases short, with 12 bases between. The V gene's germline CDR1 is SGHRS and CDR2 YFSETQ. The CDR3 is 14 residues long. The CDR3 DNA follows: TGCGCCAGCAGCGTGTCCCGGGGGCAAGAGACCCAGTACTTC. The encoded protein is CASSVSRGQETQYF.

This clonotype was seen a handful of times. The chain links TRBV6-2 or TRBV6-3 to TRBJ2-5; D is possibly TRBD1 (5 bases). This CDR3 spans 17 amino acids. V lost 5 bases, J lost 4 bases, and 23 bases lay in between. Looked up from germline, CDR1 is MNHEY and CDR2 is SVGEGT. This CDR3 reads CASSTKVGRLDRETQYF. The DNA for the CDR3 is TGTGCCAGCAGTACTAAGGTCGGACGACTCGACAGAGAGACCCAGTACTTC.

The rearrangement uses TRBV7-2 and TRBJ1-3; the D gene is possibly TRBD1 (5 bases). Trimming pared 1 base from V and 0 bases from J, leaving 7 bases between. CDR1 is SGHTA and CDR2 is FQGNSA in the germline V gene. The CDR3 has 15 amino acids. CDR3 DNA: TGTGCCAGCAGCTTAGAGGGGCGCTCTGGAAACACCATATATTTT. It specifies CASSLEGRSGNTIYF.

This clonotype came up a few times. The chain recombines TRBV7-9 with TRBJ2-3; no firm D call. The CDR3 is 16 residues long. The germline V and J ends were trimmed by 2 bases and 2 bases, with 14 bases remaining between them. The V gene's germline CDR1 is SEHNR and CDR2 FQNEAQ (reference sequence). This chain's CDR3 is CASSLPREELTDTQYF. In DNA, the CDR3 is TGTGCCAGCAGCTTACCTCGAGAGGAGCTCACAGATACGCAGTATTTT.

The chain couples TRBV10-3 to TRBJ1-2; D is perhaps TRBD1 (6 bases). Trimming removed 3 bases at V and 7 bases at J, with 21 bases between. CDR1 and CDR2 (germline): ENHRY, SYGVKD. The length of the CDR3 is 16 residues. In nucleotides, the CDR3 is TGTGCCATCAGTGAAGGGGGAAACAGGGATTTTTGTGGCTACACCTTC. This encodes CAISEGGNRDFCGYTF.

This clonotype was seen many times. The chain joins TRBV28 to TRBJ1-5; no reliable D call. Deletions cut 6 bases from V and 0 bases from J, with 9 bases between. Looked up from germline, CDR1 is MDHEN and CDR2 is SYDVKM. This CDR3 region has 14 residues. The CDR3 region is CASSFQSSNQPQHF. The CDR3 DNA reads TGTGCCAGCAGCTTCCAATCTAGCAATCAGCCCCAGCATTTT.

The CDR3 coding sequence is TGTGCCAGCGAAAGGGACAGAGCGAACACCGGGGAGCTGTTTTTT. Its protein is CASERDRANTGELFF. The chain employs TRBV2 and TRBJ2-2; TRBD1 agrees at 7 bases. Germline CDR1 and CDR2: SNHLY and FYNNEI. Trimming took 8 bases from V and 0 from J; bases not matched to a gene: 6. The CDR3 sequence is 15 residues long.